This TCR beta chain was recovered during a study of T-cell memory formation after mild COVID-19 (dated by TCRdb to the early 2020s). For the wider study: TCR sequence clusters from the two donors were largely donor specific. Longitudinal TCRalpha and TCRbeta repertoire sequencing tracked T-cell clones expanding and contracting after mild COVID-19 in a couple of donors. The cohort was made up of two young adult volunteers, one female and one male, who were previously healthy. General findings and caveats noted by the study authors: Contracting CD4+ clones turned up mainly in the CM and EM memory subsets, whereas EMRA was where CD8+ clones were enriched. SARS-CoV-2 specificity was not confirmed for the second-wave clones peaking on day 37. Only a couple of mild cases were covered by the study, and larger cohorts that include severe cases with pre-infection samples were considered necessary. Some responding clones were found in pre-infection memory, which suggests that pre-existing cross-reactive memory T cells took part in the SARS-CoV-2 response. Clones contracting from day 15 to 85 had balanced CD4/CD8 phenotypes, while a second wave expanding from day 15 to 37 was biased towards CD4+.

Reading from cysteine to phenylalanine, the CDR3 counts 13 amino acids. The only DNA kept is the CDR3, 39 bases in frame from the first base. Deletion took 0 bases off V and 3 bases off J, with a span of 6 bases between the germline ends. The germline V gene encodes CDR1 DFQATT and CDR2 SNEGSKA (reference sequence). PBMCs were isolated by Ficoll-Paque density gradient centrifugation. As to this clonotype: No antigen is known for it. Per-nucleotide qualities are absent, and no much larger clonotype sits a single base away.

The instrument given in TCRdb is Illumina NovaSeq 6000. TCRalpha and TCRbeta cDNA libraries were constructed by 5'RACE with constant-segment primers, with sample barcodes and unique molecular identifiers being introduced. RNA was extracted from every sample with Trizol reagent. Libraries were amplified in two PCR steps, with a second sample barcode and Illumina TruSeq adapters added in the second step. Sequencing of the libraries was done on an Illumina NovaSeq, producing 2 x 150 bp paired-end reads. The original methods were these. Demultiplexing of reads and collapsing into UMI-guided consensus sequences were performed with migec v1.2.7. Using mixcr v2.1.11, UMI consensuses were aligned to TRA and TRB V and J templates and then assembled into clonotypes. A clonotype was counted as expanded or contracted only if both edgeR and NoisET called the change significant, with noise models trained on biological replicates. For edgeR calls, the thresholds were a false discovery rate-adjusted p below 0.01 and a log2 fold-change of 1. PCA with hierarchical clustering of max-normalized trajectories of the 1000 most abundant clonotypes was used as exploratory dynamics analysis. Separately sequenced CD4+ and CD8+ repertoires were used to assign a CD4 or CD8 phenotype to each responding clone. In TCRdb, the public reads were trimmed at Q25 with fastp and aligned with MiXCR, with productive beta chains retained. All rows with the same CDR3 protein become a single entry with the most common DNA and genes. These V and J calls derive from TCRdb rather than the authors' analysis. This sample comprises roughly 480,000 distinct CDR3 sequences, around a quarter of them detected only once. The top ten clonotypes cover about 12% of the sample.

Specimen: PBMCs or a T cell subset sorted from them (not recorded which). The chain couples TRBV20-1 to TRBJ2-1, with an unclear D gene assignment. This TCR came from an adult woman who had mild COVID-19 (a few samples of this study predate the infection). The sample titles of this study are shuffled in the database, so cell type and time point are left out; the donor was told from shared clones. The CDR3 sequence is CSARDPHYNEQFF. The nucleotide sequence is TGCAGTGCTAGAGATCCGCACTACAATGAGCAGTTCTTC.